The 24 T cell receptor beta chains given below trace back to one sample, sequenced in a study of shared clonotypes between healthy human individuals (dated by TCRdb to about 2020). Libraries were prepared through the immunoSEQ multiplex PCR assay. In TCRdb, the immuneACCESS table is reduced to in-frame sequences with V and J assigned. These tables do not hold every clone; where another copy was compared, an unresolved V gene accounts for under half, and the others remain unexplained. The sample table lists about 530,000 clones, 96% of them with a count of one. The ten largest clones add up to approximately 0.06% of the sample. Sequencing used naive CD4+ T cells sorted from blood. The label giving this sample's cell subset or site can be read as: CD45RA+ positively selected. The source of these receptors is a woman in her 30s in good health.

V gene TRBV19 combines with J gene TRBJ1-5, with D possibly being TRBD1 (6 bases). V shed 3 bases and J shed 3 bases, with 15 bases lying between them. CDR3 length equals 16 residues. The germline V gene encodes CDR1 LNHDA and CDR2 SQIVND (reference sequence). The CDR3 region is CASSIPRQVINQPQHF. The CDR3 DNA is TGTGCCAGTAGTATCCCCCGACAGGTGATCAATCAGCCCCAGCATTTT.

J is TRBJ2-1 and V is TRBV5-1, with 7 bases aligning to TRBD1. The J segment lost 7 bases and the V segment lost 4 bases, leaving 11 bases of the junction unmatched. This CDR3 region has 15 residues. The germline CDR1 and CDR2 sequences are SGHRS and YFSETQ. The CDR3 nucleotides are TGCGCCAGCAGCATCACGTCTGACAGGGTTAATGAGCAGTTCTTC. Its protein is CASSITSDRVNEQFF.

Concerning this clone itself: An end of the junction differs from the germline gene, which may be a read error. The rearrangement joins TRBV28 to TRBJ1-2; 7 bases are shared with TRBD1. The CDR3 covers 13 residues. In germline, CDR1 is MDHEN, CDR2 SYDVKM. This CDR3 is CASRPDRARWMFF. The CDR3, as DNA: TGTGCCAGCAGGCCCGACAGGGCGCGGTGGATGTTCTTC.

The DNA of the CDR3 is TGTGCCAGCAGCAAGGACGGTAGAAATGAGCAGTTCTTC. The encoded protein is CASSKDGRNEQFF. V is TRBV5-4 and J is TRBJ2-1, with D unclear. With 4 bases removed from V and 7 bases from J, the gap between germline ends came to 12 bases. The germline V gene encodes CDR1 SGHNT and CDR2 YYREEE (reference sequence). The CDR3 has 13 amino acids.

This chain uses TRBV7-9 with TRBJ1-1; a possible D gene is TRBD1 (5 bases). The CDR3 length is 14 residues. Trimming cost V 5 bases and J 3 bases, with 13 bases left between them. From germline, CDR1 is SEHNR and CDR2 FQNEAQ (reference sequence). CDR3 residues: CASSRRDGDTEAFF. The CDR3 nucleotides read TGTGCCAGCAGCCGCCGGGACGGGGACACTGAAGCTTTCTTT.

The genes are TRBV23-1 and TRBJ1-1; tentatively, D is TRBD1 (5 bases). TRBV23-1 is marked as an open reading frame, function uncertain. The CDR3 consists of 16 residues. V lost 0 bases, J lost 9 bases, and 20 bases lay in between. The chain's CDR3 is CASSQSGVRGPDKAFF. The CDR3 DNA reads TGCGCCAGCAGTCAATCTGGGGTTAGGGGTCCTGATAAAGCTTTCTTT.

The V call is TRBV6-5, the J call TRBJ2-5; weak D call: TRBD1 (6 bases). The assigned J gene may be wrong: the sequence end matches TRBJ2-7 better. The CDR3 contains 15 residues. Germline assignment: CDR1 MNHEY and CDR2 SVGAGI. The CDR3: CASSRTGISFYEQYF. CDR3 nucleotide sequence: TGTGCCAGCAGTCGCACAGGGATATCCTTCTACGAGCAGTACTTC.

The chain couples TRBV28 to TRBJ2-7, with 15 nucleotides matching TRBD2. Germline values: CDR1 MDHEN, CDR2 SYDVKM. The V gene end was trimmed by 8 bases and the J gene end by 7 bases; junction bases not matched to a gene: 3. There are 13 residues in the CDR3. In DNA, the CDR3 is TGTGCCAGCCGGACTAGCGGGAGGGGAGAGCAGTACTTC. Protein product: CASRTSGRGEQYF.

The CDR3 loop reads CASSLSGLAGGPEQYF. In DNA form, the CDR3 reads TGTGCCAGCAGTTTATCAGGACTAGCGGGAGGACCCGAGCAGTACTTC. The chain recombines TRBV27 with TRBJ2-5; TRBD2 matches 14 bases. The J call may be wrong; the DNA end is better matched by TRBJ2-7. Germline-derived CDR1 and CDR2 are MNHEY and SMNVEV (reference sequence). CDR3 length: 16 residues.

The CDR3 bases are TGTGCCAGCTCACCCTCCATTGGGACAGAAAACACTGAAGCTTTCTTT. This translates into CASSPSIGTENTEAFF. The rearrangement joins TRBV18 to TRBJ1-1; 7 bases agree with TRBD1. The germline CDR1 and CDR2 sequences are KGHSH and LQKENI. Trimming took 3 bases from V and 2 from J; bases not matched to a gene: 9. The CDR3 consists of 16 residues.

The CDR3 loop reads CASSPLSGGPNNEQFF. CDR3 bases: TGTGCCAGCTCACCACTCTCGGGAGGGCCAAACAATGAGCAGTTCTTC. The rearrangement uses TRBV18 and TRBJ2-1; 8 nucleotides agree with TRBD2. This CDR3 has 16 residues. Per the germline V gene, CDR1 is KGHSH and CDR2 is LQKENI. Trimming removed 1 base from V and 5 bases from J; junction bases left unmatched: 7.

The V gene is TRBV4-2, the J gene TRBJ1-1; 9 bases match TRBD1. J gave up 1 base and V 4 bases, and 1 base lay outside the gene matches. Germline assignment: CDR1 LGHNA and CDR2 YNFKEQ. The CDR3 totals 14 residues. Written as DNA, the CDR3 is TGTGCCAGCAGCCCGGACAGGGGGAACACTGAAGCTTTCTTT. Amino acid sequence: CASSPDRGNTEAFF.

The chain uses TRBV2 and TRBJ1-4; 10 bases match TRBD1. V trimming: 8 bases; J trimming: 6 bases; junction bases outside the gene matches: 6. In germline, CDR1 is SNHLY, CDR2 FYNNEI. There are 14 residues in the CDR3. CDR3 sequence reads: CASGAGQGDEKLFF. The CDR3 DNA reads TGTGCCAGCGGAGCCGGACAGGGGGATGAAAAACTGTTTTTT. The variable domain in full, with the rest retrieved from reference TRBV2 and TRBJ1-4, is EPEVTQTPSHQVTQMGQEVILRCVPISNHLYFYWYRQILGQKVEFLVSFYNNEISEKSEIFDDQFSVERPDGSNFTLKIRSTKLEDSAMYFCASGAGQGDEKLFFGSGTQLSVL.

J is TRBJ2-5 and V is TRBV5-4; D remains unclear. The germline CDR1 and CDR2 sequences are SGHNT and YYREEE (reference sequence). The CDR3 has 12 amino acids. V lost 4 bases to trimming and J lost 2 bases, with 6 bases between them. CDR3 amino acids: CASSQEQETQYF. In nucleotides, the CDR3 is TGTGCCAGCAGCCAGGAACAAGAGACCCAGTACTTC.

This chain connects TRBV11-2 to TRBJ2-1; 7 bases agree with TRBD2. The V gene end was trimmed by 5 bases and the J gene end by 4 bases; junction bases not matched to a gene: 14. The CDR3 has 17 residues. CDR1 is SGHAT, CDR2 FQNNGV, per germline. CDR3: CASSRDGGRRSYNEQFF. The CDR3 coding sequence is TGTGCCAGCAGCCGAGACGGCGGGAGACGCTCTTACAATGAGCAGTTCTTC.

This chain connects TRBV19 to TRBJ2-1, with D maybe TRBD2 (5 bases). Germline loops: CDR1 LNHDA, CDR2 SQIVND (reference sequence). Trimming shortened V by 5 bases and J by 3 bases, and 14 bases separated the two germline ends. The CDR3 is 15 amino acids. The CDR3 DNA reads as TGTGCCAGTAGTCGGACTCCCCAAATCTACAATGAGCAGTTCTTC. Its protein product is CASSRTPQIYNEQFF.

The rearrangement joins TRBV7-8 to TRBJ2-2; 7 positions match TRBD2. The germline V gene encodes CDR1 SGHVS and CDR2 FQNEAQ. The CDR3 is 15 residues long. Trimming at V came to 4 bases and at J to 1 base, leaving 3 bases not matched to a gene. The CDR3 nucleotides are TGTGCCAGCAGCTCCAAGCGGGGGAACACCGGGGAGCTGTTTTTT. Its protein is CASSSKRGNTGELFF.

The rearrangement joins TRBV5-1 to TRBJ2-7; TRBD1 agrees at 9 bases. Germline CDR1 is SGHRS and CDR2 is YFSETQ. There are 13 residues in the CDR3. V was pared by 4 bases and J by 7 bases, with 6 bases of the junction left unmatched. In DNA, the CDR3 is TGCGCCAGCAGCCCTGGACAGGGGCCAGAGCAGTACTTC. Protein sequence: CASSPGQGPEQYF.

This chain uses TRBV10-1 with TRBJ2-2; tentative D call: TRBD2 (5 bases). CDR1 is WNHNN and CDR2 is SYGVQD in the germline V gene (reference sequence). This CDR3 is 15 amino acids long. Trimming removed 4 bases at V and 0 bases at J, with 9 bases between. CDR3 residues: CASSGRLPNTGELFF. The DNA of the CDR3 is TGCGCCAGCAGTGGAAGACTACCGAACACCGGGGAGCTGTTTTTT.

The chain has TRBV6-6 and TRBJ2-7; D is unclear. V lost 0 bases and J lost 2, with 8 bases in between. The CDR3 runs 14 residues. Germline CDR1 reads MNHNY; CDR2 reads SVGAGI (reference sequence). CDR3 protein: CASSYSVGPYEQYF. CDR3 DNA: TGTGCCAGCAGTTACTCGGTGGGTCCCTACGAGCAGTACTTC.

This clone was recorded only once. This same CDR3 is encoded by further DNA sequences in the sample. The V and J genes are TRBV28 and TRBJ1-1; D might be TRBD1 (5 bases). This CDR3 comprises 12 residues. In germline, CDR1 is MDHEN, CDR2 SYDVKM. V dropped 3 bases and J dropped 9 bases, with 11 bases sitting between them. The CDR3 sequence: CASSLRGRKAFF. The CDR3, as DNA: TGTGCCAGCAGTTTGAGGGGAAGGAAAGCTTTCTTT.

V gene TRBV11-3 combines with J gene TRBJ2-1, with D possibly TRBD1 on 5 matching bases. Germline CDR1 and CDR2: SGHNT and YENEEA. V gave up 6 bases and J gave up 6 bases, with 15 bases separating them. This CDR3 has 14 residues. The CDR3, as DNA: TGTGCCAGCAGTCCAGGGTTCCGCCCCAATGAGCAGTTCTTC. This sequence encodes CASSPGFRPNEQFF.

This chain links TRBV27 with TRBJ2-1; 11 positions agree with TRBD2. Per germline, CDR1 MNHEY and CDR2 SMNVEV (reference sequence). The CDR3 extends over 14 amino acids. V lost 7 bases and J lost 5; bases outside the gene matches: 4. The CDR3 loop is CASTPSGRNNEQFF. The DNA for the CDR3 is TGTGCCAGCACTCCTAGCGGGAGGAACAATGAGCAGTTCTTC.

The V gene is TRBV28, the J gene TRBJ1-1; D is possibly TRBD1 (5 bases). CDR1 and CDR2 (germline): MDHEN, SYDVKM. Trimming cost V 4 bases and J 5 bases, with 20 bases left between them. This CDR3 contains 16 residues. CDR3 protein: CASSSPWPQGATEAFF. The CDR3 DNA reads TGTGCCAGCAGTTCACCCTGGCCCCAGGGAGCTACTGAAGCTTTCTTT.